The source of this T cell receptor beta chain is a study of T-cell reconstitution after alpha-beta-depleted transplantation in children. At least ten counts were recorded for this clonotype. Preparing the TCRbeta library involved the use of unique molecular identifiers. TCRdb used MiXCR to reprocess the PCR reads, holding one entry per CDR3 protein. The data show about 270,000 distinct CDR3 sequences, approximately 9.6% seen once. V shed 6 bases, J shed 4 bases, and the junction held 8 bases outside the gene matches. CDR3 size: 15 residues. The V and J genes are TRBV12-3 or TRBV12-4 and TRBJ2-2, with 7 bases identical to TRBD1. This TCR was sampled from a human donor who donated a stem cell graft to a child with SCID. The sample in question was PBMCs from the stem cell graft donor, obtained from the stem cell graft. DNA of the CDR3: TGTGCCAGCAGCATTGACAGGGCTGGCACCGGGGAGCTGTTTTTT. It codes for CASSIDRAGTGELFF.